These T cell receptor beta chains were read from a single sample in a study of T cell repertoires in cytomegalovirus infection. TCRdb redid the calling of the reads with MiXCR, one entry per CDR3 protein. Of roughly 300,000 distinct CDR3 sequences listed, more than 20% are singletons. The specimen was PBMCs. These TCRs come from a human donor in good health (CMV status not recorded). Some clones in this sample may be carry-over from other donors' samples. The CDR3 runs from the conserved cysteine through the conserved F or W. D genes are given only for firm matches.

V gene	J gene	CDR3 length	D gene	CDR3 protein
TRBV2	TRBJ1-2	16	NA	CASSEEGSGSNYGYTF
TRBV28	TRBJ2-5	16	NA	CASRSLLAAQGETQYF
TRBV20-1	TRBJ1-5	14	NA	CSASSGRGNQPQHF
TRBV15	TRBJ1-1	15	NA	CATSRVGRANTEAFF
TRBV2	TRBJ1-2	13	NA	CASSVWTRYGYTF
TRBV4-3	TRBJ1-2	14	NA	CASSQYGTPYGYTF
TRBV7-2	TRBJ2-7	13	NA	CASSSRQRTEQYF
TRBV5-1	TRBJ2-3	14	TRBD2	CASSSGLAGKTQYF
TRBV7-2	TRBJ2-4	17	TRBD2	CASSLGASGIFQNIQYF
TRBV6-1	TRBJ1-5	17	TRBD1	CASSFATGASSNQPQHF
TRBV4-3	TRBJ2-7	14	NA	CASSQDFYTYEQYF
TRBV14	TRBJ1-1	15	NA	CASSQVQSPFAEAFF
TRBV7-2	TRBJ2-3	14	NA	CASSLDAGRDTQYF
TRBV7-9	TRBJ1-5	15	TRBD1	CASSLWDRSNQPQHF
TRBV7-2	TRBJ2-5	16	NA	CASSLVGGGSQETQYF
TRBV19	TRBJ2-2	15	TRBD2	CASSYAGGHTGELFF
TRBV7-8	TRBJ2-1	16	NA	CASSPTRGELYNEQFF
TRBV28	TRBJ2-7	16	TRBD2	CASVTERGSGEYEQYF
TRBV28	TRBJ2-1	12	TRBD1	CASRLTGGEQFF
TRBV7-2	TRBJ2-1	13	NA	CASSFSGSGEQFF
TRBV29-1	TRBJ1-1	12	NA	CSEQVWGTEAFF
TRBV5-1	TRBJ2-1	14	TRBD2	CASSTGLENNEQFF
TRBV5-1	TRBJ2-1	15	TRBD2	CASRGLADSYNEQFF
TRBV28	TRBJ2-1	12	TRBD2	CASSLASGGAFF
TRBV28	TRBJ2-2	17	NA	CASSIPLGGTNTGELFF
TRBV6-5	TRBJ2-1	17	NA	CASSYSLRVRKNNEQFF
TRBV5-1	TRBJ1-1	12	NA	CASSFPGPEAFF
TRBV6-1	TRBJ2-7	17	TRBD1	CASSPLPPGQGFHEQYF
TRBV10-3	TRBJ2-3	13	NA	CAISEPRGITQYF
TRBV10-3	TRBJ1-2	13	TRBD1	CAISEDRESGYTF
TRBV11-2	TRBJ2-1	12	NA	CASSLDLRTQFF
TRBV7-4	TRBJ1-2	13	NA	CASSFPGHEGYTF
TRBV15	TRBJ2-7	13	TRBD2	CATTSAGGREQYF
TRBV11-2	TRBJ1-4	16	TRBD1	CASSRQGGRTYEKLFF
TRBV7-9	TRBJ2-3	15	TRBD2	CASSDLAGGTDTQYF
TRBV5-4	TRBJ2-1	16	NA	CASSTPTTNPYNEQFF
TRBV3-1	TRBJ2-2	14	TRBD1	CASSQGTGVGELFF
TRBV7-2	TRBJ2-2	15	NA	CASSFRATLNGELFF
TRBV28	TRBJ2-1	15	TRBD2	CASSFRLALYNEQFF
TRBV6-6	TRBJ2-1	11	TRBD2	CASRGLAGTFF
TRBV20-1	TRBJ2-1	13	TRBD2	CSASPSGRPEQFF
TRBV29-1	TRBJ2-7	13	NA	CSVGDRSSYEQYF
TRBV20-1	TRBJ2-1	14	NA	CSASQQSGGYEQFF
TRBV20-1	TRBJ2-5	15	NA	CSATPRASAQETQYF
TRBV28	TRBJ2-2	13	NA	CATGTSNTGELFF
TRBV28	TRBJ1-4	13	NA	CASSPGGLEKLFF
TRBV19	TRBJ2-7	11	NA	CASSRTGEQYF
TRBV2	TRBJ2-1	12	TRBD2	CASSGGGNEQFF
TRBV7-6	TRBJ2-2	16	TRBD2	CASSLVGGSDTGELFF
TRBV2	TRBJ2-1	13	TRBD2	CASGREIYNEQFF
TRBV29-1	TRBJ2-7	16	TRBD2	CSVQGLAGGFLSEQYF
TRBV7-9	TRBJ1-5	14	TRBD1	CASSPTGARQPQHF
TRBV7-2	TRBJ2-5	14	NA	CASSWDTDRETQYF
TRBV5-1	TRBJ2-5	16	TRBD2	CASSPPGGGAGETQYF
TRBV9	TRBJ1-1	15	TRBD1	CASSGSGTGSPEAFF
TRBV7-2	TRBJ2-2	16	TRBD2	CASSMTSGRFSGELFF
TRBV25-1	TRBJ1-2	11	NA	CASSENYGYTF